This T cell receptor beta chain emerged from a study of cytomegalovirus exposure and HLA in healthy donors. Trimming took 7 bases from V and 0 from J; bases not matched to a gene: 10. The CDR3 runs to 16 residues. CDR1 is LNHDA, CDR2 SQIVND, per germline (reference sequence). Regarding the study as a whole: With high specificity and sensitivity, the classifier reportedly diagnosed cytomegalovirus status. Rarity characterized most TCR sequences, yet some public TCRs appeared in many donors.

Generated by immunoSEQ multiplex PCR, the TCRdb table keeps only in-frame clones and is missing some. The sample has 110,000 or so clones; around 85% are singletons. As for this clone: Antigen unknown.

The V gene is TRBV19, the J gene TRBJ2-3; TRBD2 matches at 7 bases. The sequencing input was PBMCs. The sequence was collected from a woman under 30 in good health and CMV-seronegative. The CDR3 loop reads CASTFGTNPSTDTQYF. CDR3 in DNA: TGTGCCAGTACTTTTGGGACTAACCCTAGCACAGATACGCAGTATTTT.